What follows are 30 T cell receptor beta chains derived from one specimen sequenced in a study of cytomegalovirus exposure and HLA in healthy donors (dated by TCRdb to about 2017). The library was made by the immunoSEQ multiplex PCR assay. A mixture of 60 forward primers for TCR Vbeta segments and 13 reverse primers for TCR Jbeta segments was used in the multiplex PCR. TCRdb's version of the immuneACCESS table is confined to in-frame rearrangements and falls short of the full clone set. An unresolved V gene accounts for under half of the shortfall where checked; the remainder is of unknown origin. The sample profile shows about 50,000 clones; around 82% of them were found once. Around 8.1% of the sample rests with the top ten. Input material: PBMCs. The receptor source for this set is a man under 40 in good health and CMV-seropositive.

The rearrangement links TRBV4-1 to TRBJ2-7; TRBD1 matches 9 bases. There are 15 residues in the CDR3. Germline CDR1 is MGHRA and CDR2 is YSYEKL. Trimming at V came to 2 bases and at J to 3 bases, leaving 5 bases not matched to a gene. The CDR3 DNA is TGCGCCAGCAGCCAAACAGGGGGCCGAAACTACGAGCAGTACTTC. Translation: CASSQTGGRNYEQYF.

In regard to this clone: Sequence at one end of the junction differs from germline and may be a read error. The chain is built from TRBV10-1 and TRBJ1-5; D may be TRBD1 (5 bases). CDR3 length: 19 amino acids. Germline V gene lookup returns CDR1 WNHNN and CDR2 SYGVQD (reference sequence). The CDR3 spells CASSESPGERSEGNQPQNF. DNA for the CDR3: TGCGCCAGCAGTGAGTCGCCGGGGGAACGCTCTGAAGGCAATCAGCCCCAGAATTTT.

V is TRBV6-5 and J is TRBJ2-6, with a tentative D call TRBD2 (5 bases). Germline CDR1 reads MNHEY; CDR2 reads SVGAGI. The V gene lost 0 bases and the J gene lost 2 bases, with 8 bases spanning the gap. The CDR3 is made up of 16 amino acids. The CDR3: CASSYSKAAGANVLTF. In nucleotides, the CDR3 is TGTGCCAGCAGTTACTCGAAAGCGGCTGGGGCCAACGTCCTGACTTTC.

The V gene is TRBV11-2, the J gene TRBJ2-1; D possibly uses TRBD1 or TRBD2 (6 bases each). The V gene lost 5 bases and the J gene lost 5 bases, with 16 bases spanning the gap. CDR3 length equals 15 residues. Germline values: CDR1 SGHAT, CDR2 FQNNGV. The CDR3: CASSLGGQRDNEQFF. CDR3 DNA: TGTGCCAGCAGCCTAGGGGGGCAAAGGGACAATGAGCAGTTCTTC. The variable domain in full, completed from reference TRBV11-2 and TRBJ2-1, reads EAGVAQSPRYKIIEKRQSVAFWCNPISGHATLYWYQQILGQGPKLLIQFQNNGVVDDSQLPKDRFSAERLKGVDSTLKIQPAKLEDSAVYLCASSLGGQRDNEQFFGPGTRLTVL.

This chain uses TRBV2 with TRBJ2-2; 10 bases map to TRBD1. Germline CDR1 SNHLY, CDR2 FYNNEI. Germline trimming cut 6 bases from V and 4 bases from J; bases unmatched to any gene: 5. This CDR3 contains 15 residues. CDR3 loop: CASRDRGKGTGELFF. CDR3 bases: TGTGCCAGCAGGGACAGGGGGAAAGGCACCGGGGAGCTGTTTTTT.

A single count supports this clone. The chain carries TRBV6-1 and TRBJ2-1, with D perhaps TRBD2 (6 bases). Trimming removed 3 bases from V and 6 bases from J, with 9 bases in between. This CDR3 contains 13 residues. The germline CDR1 and CDR2 sequences are MNHNS and SASEGT. CDR3 protein: CASSEIGGNEQFF. CDR3 DNA: TGTGCCAGCAGTGAGATCGGGGGCAATGAGCAGTTCTTC.

This CDR3 is CASTSGGSLNIQYF. CDR3 DNA: TGTGCCAGCACCTCTGGGGGGAGCTTAAACATTCAGTACTTC. V is TRBV13 and J is TRBJ2-4, with a weak D call TRBD2 (6 bases). In germline, CDR1 is PRHDT, CDR2 FYEKMQ (reference sequence). The V gene lost 7 bases and the J gene lost 6 bases, with 16 bases spanning the gap. The CDR3 extends over 14 amino acids.

The CDR3 nucleotides read TGTGCCAGCAGTTTCCCCTTGGGCCCGTACTTC. Amino acids: CASSFPLGPYF. The rearrangement links TRBV28 to TRBJ2-7; D remains unclear. V gave up 3 bases and J gave up 12 bases, with 12 bases separating them. This CDR3 is built from 11 residues. Germline V lookup: CDR1 MDHEN, CDR2 SYDVKM.

On this clone itself: An end of the junction differs from the germline gene, which may be a read error. The V gene is TRBV28, the J gene TRBJ2-7; a possible D gene is TRBD1 (5 bases). In germline, CDR1 is MDHEN, CDR2 SYDVKM. This CDR3 is 14 amino acids long. Here the CDR3 DNA reads TGTGCCAGCAACCTACAAAGACAGAACTACGCGCAGTACTTC. It translates to CASNLQRQNYAQYF.

The chain links TRBV4-1 to TRBJ2-7; 9 nucleotides agree with TRBD1. Germline CDR1 MGHRA, CDR2 YSYEKL. The CDR3 loop spans 16 amino acids. The J segment lost 4 bases and the V segment lost 3 bases, leaving 10 bases of the junction unmatched. CDR3 sequence (DNA): TGCGCCAGCAGCCACCGCCCGTGGACAGGGGCTTACGAGCAGTACTTC. Translation: CASSHRPWTGAYEQYF.

This clone was counted once. The V gene is TRBV9, the J gene TRBJ2-7; tentatively, D is TRBD1 (6 bases). V was shortened by 3 bases and J by 0 bases, with 10 bases between the two germline ends. The CDR3 runs to 14 residues. From germline, CDR1 is SGDLS and CDR2 YYNGEE. The CDR3 nucleotides are TGTGCCAGCAGCGGACTACAGGGCTCCTACGAGCAGTACTTC. It encodes CASSGLQGSYEQYF.

The chain couples TRBV30 to TRBJ1-5; 7 bases are a match to TRBD1. The trim removed 4 bases at V and 4 bases at J, leaving 4 bases unmatched. The CDR3 has 13 amino acids. Germline assignment: CDR1 GTSNPN and CDR2 SVGIG (reference sequence). The CDR3 is CAWNRGNNQPQHF. For the CDR3, the DNA is TGTGCCTGGAACAGGGGCAATAATCAGCCCCAGCATTTT.

The rearrangement uses TRBV27 and TRBJ2-5; 7 nucleotides align to TRBD2. There are 10 residues in the CDR3. Germline V gene data show CDR1 as MNHEY and CDR2 as SMNVEV (reference sequence). In DNA form, the CDR3 reads TGTGTAGCGGGCCAAGAGACCCAGTACTTC. Amino acids: CVAGQETQYF.

V gene TRBV28 combines with J gene TRBJ1-5; the D is unclear. CDR3 length equals 14 residues. The V and J ends lost 6 bases and 4 bases respectively, with 13 bases between them. Germline V gene data show CDR1 as MDHEN and CDR2 as SYDVKM. CDR3 loop: CASSTSPGNQPQHF. Here the CDR3 DNA reads TGTGCCAGCAGCACATCCCCGGGGAATCAGCCCCAGCATTTT.

V usage is TRBV9 and J usage is TRBJ2-5; 11 bases are a match to TRBD1. V lost 2 bases and J lost 5; bases outside the gene matches: 5. CDR3 length: 15 amino acids. Germline-derived CDR1 and CDR2 are SGDLS and YYNGEE. CDR3 sequence (DNA): TGTGCCAGCAGCGTCGGACAGGGGGCATTGGAGACCCAGTACTTC. This gives the protein CASSVGQGALETQYF.

The chain links TRBV19 to TRBJ1-5, with TRBD1 identical over 8 bases. CDR3 size: 16 residues. Trimming took 7 bases from V and 2 from J; bases not matched to a gene: 10. Germline V CDR1 and CDR2: LNHDA, SQIVND (reference sequence). This chain's CDR3 is CASNILGQGGNQPQHF. The CDR3 coding sequence is TGTGCCAGTAATATTTTAGGACAGGGTGGCAATCAGCCCCAGCATTTT.

The chain combines TRBV10-3 with TRBJ2-7; D is possibly TRBD2 (6 bases). The CDR3 extends over 13 amino acids. V was clipped by 4 bases and J by 4 bases, with 11 bases between them. Germline lookup yields CDR1 ENHRY and CDR2 SYGVKD. CDR3 loop: CAISVELAYEQYF. The CDR3 DNA is TGTGCCATCAGTGTGGAGCTAGCGTACGAGCAGTACTTC.

J is TRBJ1-3 and V is TRBV28; tentative D call: TRBD1 (6 bases). CDR3 length: 15 amino acids. The germline gives CDR1 MDHEN, CDR2 SYDVKM. V gave up 5 bases and J gave up 2 bases, with 13 bases separating them. In DNA, the CDR3 is TGTGCCAGCAGTGATCAGGGGCTTCCTGGAAACACCATATATTTT. Translated: CASSDQGLPGNTIYF.

The chain employs TRBV6-1 and TRBJ2-2, with a tentative D call TRBD2 (5 bases). V was pared by 11 bases and J by 5 bases, with 21 bases between. The CDR3 loop spans 15 amino acids. Germline assignment: CDR1 MNHNS and CDR2 SASEGT. CDR3 in amino acids: CAGTQRLFGTGELFF. DNA of the CDR3: TGTGCCGGAACCCAAAGACTATTCGGAACCGGGGAGCTGTTTTTT.

V and J are TRBV19 and TRBJ2-5, with TRBD1 as a possible D gene (5 bases). Germline values: CDR1 LNHDA, CDR2 SQIVND (reference sequence). V was pared by 7 bases and J by 6 bases, with 18 bases between. This CDR3 contains 14 residues. The CDR3 loop reads CASNGAGWLKTQYF. The CDR3 nucleotides read TGTGCCAGTAATGGGGCAGGGTGGTTGAAGACCCAGTACTTC. Drawing the rest from reference TRBV19 and TRBJ2-5, the complete variable domain is DGGITQSPKYLFRKEGQNVTLSCEQNLNHDAMYWYRQDPGQGLRLIYYSQIVNDFQKGDIAEGYSVSREKKESFPLTVTSAQKNPTAFYLCASNGAGWLKTQYFGPGTRLLVL.

CDR3 amino acids: CASSRGVDEQFF. Written as DNA, the CDR3 is TGTGCCAGCAGCCGGGGAGTCGATGAGCAGTTCTTC. The chain has TRBV7-6 and TRBJ2-1; perhaps TRBD2 as D (5 bases). V lost 5 bases and J lost 8, with 10 bases in between. This CDR3 has 12 amino acids. Germline loops: CDR1 SGHVS, CDR2 FNYEAQ.

The chain carries TRBV5-1 and TRBJ2-4, with 7 bases that match TRBD1. Germline lookup yields CDR1 SGHRS and CDR2 YFSETQ. The J segment lost 13 bases and the V segment lost 7 bases, leaving 14 bases of the junction unmatched. The CDR3 extends over 13 amino acids. This chain's CDR3 is CASQEGAKQAQYF. CDR3 coding DNA: TGCGCCAGCCAAGAGGGGGCAAAACAGGCCCAGTACTTC.

The rearrangement joins TRBV7-8 to TRBJ2-2, with a weak D call TRBD2 (6 bases). This CDR3 spans 15 amino acids. Trimming took 0 bases from V and 5 from J, leaving 10 bases between them. Germline V CDR1 and CDR2: SGHVS, FQNEAQ. CDR3 amino acids: CASSLAGGTTGELFF. For the CDR3, the DNA is TGTGCCAGCAGCTTAGCCGGGGGTACGACCGGGGAGCTGTTTTTT. Full variable domain (remainder filled in from reference TRBV7-8 and TRBJ2-2): GAGVSQSPRYKVAKRGQDVALRCDPISGHVSLFWYQQALGQGPEFLTYFQNEAQLDKSGLPSDRFFAERPEGSVSTLKIQRTQQEDSAVYLCASSLAGGTTGELFFGEGSRLTVL.

This clone has a single count. The chain uses TRBV7-3 and TRBJ2-5, with TRBD1 matching over 11 bases. The closer fit of TRBJ2-7 to the DNA end suggests the J call may be wrong. Germline V CDR1 and CDR2: SGHTA, FQGTGA. The CDR3 length is 17 residues. In nucleotides, the CDR3 is TGTGCCAGCAGCTTAGGGACAGGGGGTAACCCATCCTACGAGCAGTACTTC. Its translation: CASSLGTGGNPSYEQYF.

The chain is built from TRBV5-4 and TRBJ1-4; TRBD1 matches 7 bases. With 4 bases clipped from V and 4 bases from J, the junction kept 7 bases outside the gene matches. The CDR3 has 15 amino acids. Germline lookup yields CDR1 SGHNT and CDR2 YYREEE (reference sequence). The CDR3 spells CASSETGINNEKLFF. CDR3 in DNA: TGTGCCAGCAGCGAGACAGGGATTAATAATGAAAAACTGTTTTTT.

The chain links TRBV5-5 to TRBJ1-5; 11 bases fit TRBD1. Germline values: CDR1 SGHKS, CDR2 YYEKEE (reference sequence). This CDR3 is 17 amino acids long. With V trimmed by 4 bases and J by 2 bases, 8 bases remained unmatched. This chain's CDR3 is CASSQPGQGVGNQPQHF. The CDR3, as DNA: TGTGCCAGCAGCCAGCCGGGACAGGGGGTCGGCAATCAGCCCCAGCATTTT.

The chain joins TRBV5-4 to TRBJ1-2; TRBD1 matches 8 bases. V was clipped by 0 bases and J by 4 bases; unmatched bases: 2. Germline values: CDR1 SGHNT, CDR2 YYREEE (reference sequence). CDR3 length: 14 amino acids. The CDR3: CASSLARGLYGYTF. Written as DNA, the CDR3 is TGTGCCAGCAGCTTGGCCAGGGGGCTCTATGGCTACACCTTC.

This chain uses TRBV10-1 with TRBJ2-3; D unclear. The CDR3 sequence is 17 residues long. Germline V lookup: CDR1 WNHNN, CDR2 SYGVQD (reference sequence). V shed 4 bases and J shed 1 base, with 18 bases lying between them. CDR3 DNA: TGCGCCAGCAGTGGATCCGACTGGCGGTTAGGCACAGATACGCAGTATTTT. This encodes CASSGSDWRLGTDTQYF.

J is TRBJ2-7 and V is TRBV27; a weak D match, TRBD2 (5 bases). Trimming removed 2 bases from V and 2 bases from J, with 7 bases in between. Germline lookup yields CDR1 MNHEY and CDR2 SMNVEV (reference sequence). This CDR3 is built from 13 residues. The CDR3 DNA is TGTGCCAGCAGTTTACGGGGTACCTACGAGCAGTACTTC. Protein product: CASSLRGTYEQYF.

The genes are TRBV5-1 and TRBJ1-1; TRBD1 is a possible D gene (6 bases). V lost 1 base to trimming and J lost 0 bases, with 13 bases between them. CDR3 size: 16 residues. Germline V gives CDR1 SGHRS, CDR2 YFSETQ. The chain's CDR3 is CASSLRGARLNTEAFF. The CDR3 DNA follows: TGCGCCAGCAGCTTGCGGGGGGCCCGGTTGAACACTGAAGCTTTCTTT.